The clone carrying this T cell receptor beta chain came up once. The length of the CDR3 is 16 residues. Germline-derived CDR1 and CDR2 are LGHDT and YNNKEL (reference sequence). V lost 2 bases and J lost 5; bases outside the gene matches: 9. The data were obtained in a study of blood T cell repertoires in COVID-19. Across the study: Samples representing acute and convalescent COVID-19 were sourced from the United States, Italy and Spain.

Assay: immunoSEQ multiplex PCR; the TCRdb copy retains only in-frame clones and omits some. Of 200,000 to 250,000 clones listed, 65% to 85% are singletons. The sequence came from a woman aged 55 to 70 who had recovered from COVID-19. The material sequenced was PBMCs or T cells enriched from blood (not recorded which). This chain links TRBV3-1 (or the pseudogene TRBV3-2) with TRBJ2-5; 9 bases line up with TRBD1. The CDR3 DNA follows: TGTGCCAGCAGCCAAATTCCGGGACAGGGTGGTGAGACCCAGTACTTC. Amino acids: CASSQIPGQGGETQYF.